Sequencing of this T cell receptor (beta chain) was carried out in a study of OX40 agonist ivuxolimab in advanced cancers. Assay: immunoSEQ multiplex PCR; the TCRdb copy retains only in-frame clones and omits some. The sample shows about 15,000 clones, roughly four fifths of them seen only once. This CDR3 comprises 16 residues. Germline V gene sequence: CDR1 GTSNPN, CDR2 SVGIG (reference sequence). Trimming shortened V by 0 bases and J by 4 bases, and 18 bases separated the two germline ends. Material: CD4+ or CD8+ T cells sorted from blood, obtained in a trial of the OX40 agonist ivuxolimab. This chain joins TRBV30 and TRBJ2-5; D may be TRBD2 (6 bases). This clonotype originated in an adult with an advanced solid tumor such as melanoma, head and neck, liver or kidney cancer. CDR3: CAWSVLGGKTLETQYF. CDR3 DNA sequence: TGTGCCTGGAGTGTACTAGGAGGGAAAACCCTAGAGACCCAGTACTTC.